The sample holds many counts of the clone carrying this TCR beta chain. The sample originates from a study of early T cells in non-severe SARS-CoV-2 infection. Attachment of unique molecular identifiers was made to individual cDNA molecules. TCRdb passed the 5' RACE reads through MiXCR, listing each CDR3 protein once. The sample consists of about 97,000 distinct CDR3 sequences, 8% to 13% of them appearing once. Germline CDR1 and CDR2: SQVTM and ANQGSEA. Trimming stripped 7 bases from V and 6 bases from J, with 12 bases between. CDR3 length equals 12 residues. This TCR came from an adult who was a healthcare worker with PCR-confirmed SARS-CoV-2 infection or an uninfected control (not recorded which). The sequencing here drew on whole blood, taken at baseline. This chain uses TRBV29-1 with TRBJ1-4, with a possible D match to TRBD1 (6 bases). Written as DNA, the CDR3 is TGCAGCGCTAAGGGGGAGGATGAAAAACTGTTTTTT. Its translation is CSAKGEDEKLFF. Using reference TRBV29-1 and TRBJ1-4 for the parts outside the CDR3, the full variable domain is SAVISQKPSRDICQRGTSLTIQCQVDSQVTMMFWYRQQPGQSLTLIATANQGSEATYESGFVIDKFPISRPNLTFSTLTVSNMSPEDSSIYLCSAKGEDEKLFFGSGTQLSVL.